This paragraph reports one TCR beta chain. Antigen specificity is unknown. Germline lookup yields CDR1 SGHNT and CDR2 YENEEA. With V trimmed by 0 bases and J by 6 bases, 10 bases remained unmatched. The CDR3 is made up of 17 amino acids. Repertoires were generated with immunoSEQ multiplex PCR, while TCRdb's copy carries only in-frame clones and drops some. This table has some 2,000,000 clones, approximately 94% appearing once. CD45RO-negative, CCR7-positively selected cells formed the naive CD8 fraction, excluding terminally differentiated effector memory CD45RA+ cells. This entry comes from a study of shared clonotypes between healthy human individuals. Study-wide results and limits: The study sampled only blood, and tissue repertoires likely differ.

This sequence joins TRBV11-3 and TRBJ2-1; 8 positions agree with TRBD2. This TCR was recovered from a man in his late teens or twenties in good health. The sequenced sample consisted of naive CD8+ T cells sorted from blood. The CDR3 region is CASSLDPAGGEGNEQFF. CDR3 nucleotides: TGTGCCAGCAGCTTAGACCCCGCGGGGGGAGAGGGCAATGAGCAGTTCTTC.